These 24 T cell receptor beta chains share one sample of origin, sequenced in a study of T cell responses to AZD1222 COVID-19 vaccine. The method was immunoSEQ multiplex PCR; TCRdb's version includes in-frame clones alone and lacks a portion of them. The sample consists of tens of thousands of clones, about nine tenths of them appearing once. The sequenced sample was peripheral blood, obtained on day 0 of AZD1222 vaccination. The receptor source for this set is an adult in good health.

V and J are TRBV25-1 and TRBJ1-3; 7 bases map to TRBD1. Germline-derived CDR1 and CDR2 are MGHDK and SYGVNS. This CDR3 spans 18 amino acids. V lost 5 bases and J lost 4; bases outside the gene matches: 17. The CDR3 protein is CASSSNPGQDDPGNTIYF. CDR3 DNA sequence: TGTGCCAGCAGTTCCAACCCAGGACAGGACGACCCGGGAAACACCATATATTTT.

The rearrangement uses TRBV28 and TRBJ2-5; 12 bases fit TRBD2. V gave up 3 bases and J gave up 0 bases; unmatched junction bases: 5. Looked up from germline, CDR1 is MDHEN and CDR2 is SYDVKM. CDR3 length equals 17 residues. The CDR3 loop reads CASSFQLAGGYQETQYF. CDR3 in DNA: TGTGCCAGCAGTTTCCAGCTAGCGGGAGGGTACCAAGAGACCCAGTACTTC.

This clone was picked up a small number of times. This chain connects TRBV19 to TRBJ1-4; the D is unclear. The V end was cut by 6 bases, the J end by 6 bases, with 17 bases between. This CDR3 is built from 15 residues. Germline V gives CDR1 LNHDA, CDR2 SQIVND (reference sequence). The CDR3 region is CASRVTGSLHEKLFF. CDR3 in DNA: TGTGCCAGTAGAGTAACCGGGAGCCTCCATGAAAAACTGTTTTTT.

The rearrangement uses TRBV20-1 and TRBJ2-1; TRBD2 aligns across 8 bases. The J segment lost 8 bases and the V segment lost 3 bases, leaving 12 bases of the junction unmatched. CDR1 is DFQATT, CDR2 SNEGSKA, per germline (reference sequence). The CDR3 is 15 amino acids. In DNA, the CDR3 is TGCAGTGCTAGTTCCGAGGGACTAGGTCACGATGAGCAGTTCTTC. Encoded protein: CSASSEGLGHDEQFF.

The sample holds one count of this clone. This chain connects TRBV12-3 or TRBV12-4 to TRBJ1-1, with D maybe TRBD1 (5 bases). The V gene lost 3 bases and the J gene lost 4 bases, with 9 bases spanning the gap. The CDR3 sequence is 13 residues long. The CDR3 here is CASSLGPRTEAFF. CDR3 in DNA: TGTGCCAGCAGTTTGGGACCTCGCACTGAAGCTTTCTTT.

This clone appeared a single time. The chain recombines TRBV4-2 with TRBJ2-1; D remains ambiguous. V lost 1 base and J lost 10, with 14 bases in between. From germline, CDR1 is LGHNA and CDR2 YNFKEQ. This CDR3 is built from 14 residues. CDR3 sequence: CASSQGTANWEQFF. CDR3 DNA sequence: TGTGCCAGCAGCCAAGGAACAGCGAACTGGGAGCAGTTCTTC.

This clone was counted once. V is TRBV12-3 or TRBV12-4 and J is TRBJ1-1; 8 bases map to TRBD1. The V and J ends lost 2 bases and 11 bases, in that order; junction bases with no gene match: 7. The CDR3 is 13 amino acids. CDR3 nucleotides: TGTGCCAGCAGTTTACCGACAGGGGCTGTGGCTTTCTTT. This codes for CASSLPTGAVAFF.

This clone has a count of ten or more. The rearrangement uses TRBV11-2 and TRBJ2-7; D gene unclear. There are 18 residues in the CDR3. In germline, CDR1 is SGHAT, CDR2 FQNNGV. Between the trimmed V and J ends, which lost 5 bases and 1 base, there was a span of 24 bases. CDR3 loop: CASSPIGRAKGISYEQYF. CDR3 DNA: TGTGCCAGCAGCCCTATCGGAAGGGCTAAGGGTATTTCCTACGAGCAGTACTTC.

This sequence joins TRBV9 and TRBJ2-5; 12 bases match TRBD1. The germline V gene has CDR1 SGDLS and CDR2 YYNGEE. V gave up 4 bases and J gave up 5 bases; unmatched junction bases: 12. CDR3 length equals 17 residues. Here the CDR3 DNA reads TGTGCCAGCAGCCCGCGGGCCGGGACAGGGGGCCGGGAGACCCAGTACTTC. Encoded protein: CASSPRAGTGGRETQYF.

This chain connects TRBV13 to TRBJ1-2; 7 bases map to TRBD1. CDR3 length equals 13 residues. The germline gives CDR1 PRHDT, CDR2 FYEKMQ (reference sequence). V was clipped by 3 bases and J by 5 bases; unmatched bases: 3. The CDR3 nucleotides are TGTGCCAGCAGCTTCGACAGGGCATATGGCTACACCTTC. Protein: CASSFDRAYGYTF.

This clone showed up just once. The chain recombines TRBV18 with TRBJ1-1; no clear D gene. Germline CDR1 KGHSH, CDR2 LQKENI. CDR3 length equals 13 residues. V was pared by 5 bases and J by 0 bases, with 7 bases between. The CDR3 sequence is CASSGVLNTEAFF. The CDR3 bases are TGTGCCAGCTCAGGCGTACTGAACACTGAAGCTTTCTTT.

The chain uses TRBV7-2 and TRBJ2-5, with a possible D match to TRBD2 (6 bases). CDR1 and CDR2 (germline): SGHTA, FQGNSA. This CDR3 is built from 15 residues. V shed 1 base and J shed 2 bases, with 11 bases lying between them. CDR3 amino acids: CASSLGTSIQETQYF. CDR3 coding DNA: TGTGCCAGCAGCTTAGGTACTAGCATACAAGAGACCCAGTACTTC.

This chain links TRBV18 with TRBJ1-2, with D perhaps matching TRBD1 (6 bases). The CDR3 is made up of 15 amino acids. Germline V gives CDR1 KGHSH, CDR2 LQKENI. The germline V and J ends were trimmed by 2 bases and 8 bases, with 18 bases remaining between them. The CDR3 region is CASSPNPPGADGYTF. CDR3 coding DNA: TGTGCCAGCTCACCAAATCCACCGGGGGCGGACGGCTACACCTTC.

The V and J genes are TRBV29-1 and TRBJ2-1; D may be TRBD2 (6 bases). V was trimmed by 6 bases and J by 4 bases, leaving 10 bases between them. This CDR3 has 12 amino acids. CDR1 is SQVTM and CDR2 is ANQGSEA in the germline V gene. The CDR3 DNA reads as TGCAGCGTCGGGACTCCTTACAATGAGCAGTTCTTC. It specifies CSVGTPYNEQFF.

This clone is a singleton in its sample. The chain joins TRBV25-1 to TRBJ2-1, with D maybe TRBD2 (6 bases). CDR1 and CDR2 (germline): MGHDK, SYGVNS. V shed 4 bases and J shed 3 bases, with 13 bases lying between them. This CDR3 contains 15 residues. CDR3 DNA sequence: TGTGCCAGCAGTGTAGGTAGCGGATTCTACAATGAGCAGTTCTTC. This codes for CASSVGSGFYNEQFF.

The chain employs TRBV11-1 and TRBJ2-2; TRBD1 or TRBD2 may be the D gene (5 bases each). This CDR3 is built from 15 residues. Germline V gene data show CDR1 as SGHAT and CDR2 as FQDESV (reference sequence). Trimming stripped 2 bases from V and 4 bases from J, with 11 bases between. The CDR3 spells CASSLNPGSTGELFF. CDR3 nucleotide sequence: TGTGCCAGCAGCTTAAACCCAGGGAGCACCGGGGAGCTGTTTTTT.

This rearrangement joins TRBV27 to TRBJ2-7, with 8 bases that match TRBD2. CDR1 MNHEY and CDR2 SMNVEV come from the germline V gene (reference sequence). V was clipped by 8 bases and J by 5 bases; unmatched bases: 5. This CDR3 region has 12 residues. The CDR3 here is CASRGGRNEQYF. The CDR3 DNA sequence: TGTGCCAGCCGGGGGGGAAGGAACGAGCAGTACTTC.

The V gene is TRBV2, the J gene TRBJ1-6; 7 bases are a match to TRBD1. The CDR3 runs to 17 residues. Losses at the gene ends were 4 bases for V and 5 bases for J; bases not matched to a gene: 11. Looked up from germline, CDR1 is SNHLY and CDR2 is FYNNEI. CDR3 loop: CASSAGVARGDNSPLHF. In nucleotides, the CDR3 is TGTGCCAGCAGTGCCGGGGTGGCCAGGGGGGATAATTCACCCCTCCACTTT.

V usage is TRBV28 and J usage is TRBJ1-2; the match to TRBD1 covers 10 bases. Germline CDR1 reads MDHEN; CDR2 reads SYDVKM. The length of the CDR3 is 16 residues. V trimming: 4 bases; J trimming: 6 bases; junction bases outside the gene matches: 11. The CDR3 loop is CASSSHSGTGDDGYTF. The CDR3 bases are TGTGCCAGCAGTTCTCATTCCGGGACAGGGGACGATGGCTACACCTTC.

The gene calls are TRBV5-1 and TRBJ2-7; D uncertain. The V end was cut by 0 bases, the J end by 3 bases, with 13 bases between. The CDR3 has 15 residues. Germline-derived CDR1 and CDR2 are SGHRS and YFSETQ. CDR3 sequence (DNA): TGCGCCAGCAGCTTGGTCGGACGTCTGGTCTACGAGCAGTACTTC. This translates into CASSLVGRLVYEQYF.

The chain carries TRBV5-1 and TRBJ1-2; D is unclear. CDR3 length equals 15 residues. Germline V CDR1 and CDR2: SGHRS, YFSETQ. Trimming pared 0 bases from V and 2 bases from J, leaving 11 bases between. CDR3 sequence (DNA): TGCGCCAGCAGCTTGGGAGAGGGATACAACTATGGCTACACCTTC. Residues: CASSLGEGYNYGYTF.

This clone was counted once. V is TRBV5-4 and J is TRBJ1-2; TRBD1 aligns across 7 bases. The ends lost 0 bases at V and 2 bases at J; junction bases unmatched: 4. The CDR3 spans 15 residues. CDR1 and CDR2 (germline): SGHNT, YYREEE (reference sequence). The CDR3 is CASSLGGTANYGYTF. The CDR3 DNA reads TGTGCCAGCAGCTTGGGAGGGACAGCCAACTATGGCTACACCTTC.

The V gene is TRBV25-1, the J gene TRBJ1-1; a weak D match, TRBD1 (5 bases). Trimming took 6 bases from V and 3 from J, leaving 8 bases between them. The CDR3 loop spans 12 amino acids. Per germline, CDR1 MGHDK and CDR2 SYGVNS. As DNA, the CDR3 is TGTGCCAGCAGAACAGGTCACACTGAAGCTTTCTTT. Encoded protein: CASRTGHTEAFF.

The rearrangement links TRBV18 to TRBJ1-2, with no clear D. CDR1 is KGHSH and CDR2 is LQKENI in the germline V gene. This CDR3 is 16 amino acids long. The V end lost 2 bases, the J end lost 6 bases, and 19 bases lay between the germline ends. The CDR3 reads CASSPVEGSVIDGYTF. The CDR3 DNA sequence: TGTGCCAGCTCACCAGTCGAGGGCTCGGTCATCGATGGCTACACCTTC. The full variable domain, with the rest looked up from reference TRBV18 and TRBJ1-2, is NAGVMQNPRHLVRRRGQEARLRCSPMKGHSHVYWYRQLPEEGLKFMVYLQKENIIDESGMPKERFSAEFPKEGPSILRIQQVVRGDSAAYFCASSPVEGSVIDGYTFGSGTRLTVV.